These 6 T cell receptor beta chains came from one sample sequenced in a study of OX40 agonist ivuxolimab in advanced cancers. Using immunoSEQ multiplex PCR, the repertoire was profiled, and TCRdb retains in-frame clones only, with some absent. The sample holds 70,000 to 80,000 clones, approximately 90% seen once. This material consisted of CD4+ or CD8+ T cells sorted from blood, taken in a trial of the OX40 agonist ivuxolimab. These receptors all come from an adult with an advanced solid tumor such as melanoma, head and neck, liver or kidney cancer.

The chain carries TRBV19 and TRBJ1-3; D is unclear. Trimming removed 1 base from V and 1 base from J, with 8 bases in between. Germline assignment: CDR1 LNHDA and CDR2 SQIVND (reference sequence). This CDR3 region has 15 residues. CDR3 nucleotides: TGTGCCAGTAGTATAGCGGCGGGATCTGGAAACACCATATATTTT. This encodes CASSIAAGSGNTIYF. The whole variable domain, filled in from reference TRBV19 and TRBJ1-3, reads DGGITQSPKYLFRKEGQNVTLSCEQNLNHDAMYWYRQDPGQGLRLIYYSQIVNDFQKGDIAEGYSVSREKKESFPLTVTSAQKNPTAFYLCASSIAAGSGNTIYFGEGSWLTVV.

The chain combines TRBV29-1 with TRBJ1-2; the match to TRBD1 covers 8 bases. Germline V CDR1 and CDR2: SQVTM, ANQGSEA. V lost 2 bases and J lost 8; bases outside the gene matches: 4. The CDR3 runs to 12 residues. CDR3 in amino acids: CSVENQGAGYTF. In DNA form, the CDR3 reads TGCAGCGTTGAAAACCAGGGGGCCGGCTACACCTTC.

CDR3 amino acids: CASSDSGSRTEAFF. The CDR3 nucleotides read TGTGCCAGCAGTGATTCGGGAAGTCGCACTGAAGCTTTCTTT. The chain recombines TRBV6-1 with TRBJ1-1; D call uncertain. Trimming took 3 bases from V and 4 from J, leaving 12 bases between them. The length of the CDR3 is 14 residues. Looked up from germline, CDR1 is MNHNS and CDR2 is SASEGT.

The rearrangement links TRBV25-1 to TRBJ2-1; 8 nucleotides align to TRBD2. V lost 3 bases and J lost 8; bases outside the gene matches: 12. CDR1 MGHDK and CDR2 SYGVNS come from the germline V gene. This CDR3 has 16 residues. CDR3 sequence (DNA): TGTGCCAGCAGTGACCAGCGGGAGATGCGAGACCATGAGCAGTTCTTC. Protein: CASSDQREMRDHEQFF.

The V gene is TRBV23-1, the J gene TRBJ2-7, with D possibly TRBD2 on 5 matching bases. TRBV23-1 is marked as an open reading frame, function uncertain. V was pared by 0 bases and J by 3 bases, with 15 bases between. The CDR3 sequence is 16 residues long. The CDR3 coding sequence is TGCGCCAGCAGTCAATCGCGGGCTCCCCCCCTCTACGAGCAGTACTTC. Residues: CASSQSRAPPLYEQYF.

This chain joins TRBV10-3 and TRBJ2-7; D not resolved. This CDR3 region has 12 residues. The V end was cut by 2 bases, the J end by 9 bases, with 11 bases between. Germline V gene sequence: CDR1 ENHRY, CDR2 SYGVKD. This CDR3 reads CAISEASIGQYF. The CDR3 bases are TGTGCCATCAGTGAGGCTAGTATCGGGCAGTACTTC.